What follows is one T cell receptor beta chain and its context. Its binding antigen is unknown. No quality values exist for individual bases; no much larger clone is one base distant. This entry is derived from a study of T cells in localized non-small cell lung cancer (dated by TCRdb to the early 2020s). With respect to the entire study: Comparing tumors with uninvolved tumor-adjacent lungs, the study looked at the T cell repertoires of around 250 patients with early-stage NSCLC. The mean age of the NSCLC patients was 50 to 85 years, with approximately 130 men and 85 to 110 women. All 230 or so NSCLC patients in the cohort were treatment-naive and had localized lung tumors that were resected.

At diagnosis, tumor, uninvolved tumor-adjacent lung and peripheral blood were collected and then preserved as a mix of FFPE and fresh-frozen material. Blood samples were analyzed as peripheral blood mononuclear cells for TCR repertoire profiling. The immunoSEQ Assay was used to sequence TCR beta CDR3 regions from DNA. Processing in the source paper ran as follows. To compute T cell density, TCR beta template counts were normalized to usable DNA, which was estimated by amplifying housekeeping genes. Richness was estimated with the preseqR package, extrapolating to 400,000 templates for PBMC samples and 120,000 templates for tissue samples. Clonality was calculated as one minus Pielou's evenness. Tissue-enriched TCRs were identified by differential abundance testing using productive amino-acid clonotypes, minimum total count 5 and alpha 0.1. The Jaccard Index and the Morisita Overlap Index were used to quantify repertoire overlap between compartments. GLIPH clustered TCR beta CDR3s with public tetramer-defined viral CDR3s; viral motifs required at least three viral sequences plus V-gene enrichment. TCRdb re-hosts the immuneACCESS table, in-frame sequences only. Its copies lack some clones; in the studies checked, an unresolved V gene accounts for under half of them, and the cause for the rest is not known. Clone size and the V and J calls come from that table; the DNA yielded D and trimming. The sample contains about 43,000 clones, around nine tenths of them found a single time. The top ten hold about 10% of the sample.

Its CDR3 holds 14 amino acids, cysteine through phenylalanine. The only DNA kept is the CDR3, 42 bases in frame from the first base. For this chain, trimming is 5 bases at the V end and 2 bases at the J end, and the number of junction bases without a gene match is 3. Based on the germline V gene (reference sequence), the CDR1 and CDR2 sequences are LNHDA and SQIVND. Broad study findings and their caveats: A median of roughly 58 of the top 100 tumor clones were detected in paired uninvolved adjacent lung, and some 30 of these tumor clones were also found among the top 100 clones of the paired uninvolved adjacent lung. Because of the exploratory design, TCR variables were selected using unadjusted p-values without false-discovery rate correction. Longer overall survival was associated with higher T cell density in blood, whereas shorter survival was associated with higher clonality in adjacent lung. Because multi-region sequencing of the tumors was not done, intratumor heterogeneity could not be ruled out. The highest T cell clonality was observed in uninvolved tumor-adjacent lung, where clonality exceeded that of tumor, suggesting that antigenic responses were more focused in uninvolved tumor-adjacent lung.

This clonotype was sampled from a woman aged 40-75 years with stage II lung adenocarcinoma. The chain couples TRBV19 to TRBJ2-7; 10 middle bases align to TRBD1. The specimen was PBMCs, collected before any cancer treatment. CDR3 region: CASSPTGGPYEQYF. The bases read TGTGCCAGTAGTCCGACAGGGGGCCCCTACGAGCAGTACTTC.